This is a list of T cell receptor beta chains from one sample in a study of blood T cell repertoires in COVID-19. TCRdb's table, derived via immunoSEQ multiplex PCR, lists solely in-frame clones and lacks some. The data contain some 33,000 clones, roughly nine tenths of them singletons. The sample taken for sequencing was peripheral blood. These receptors came from a human donor in a cohort sampled during active COVID-19. Each CDR3 is given with its conserved first and last residue. D genes are given only for firm matches. Only part of the rows carry a size: once, few, many, or a class if the clone is expanded.

clone_size d_call j_call v_call cdr3_nt cdr3_aa
- - TRBJ1-5 TRBV6-5 TGTGCCAGCAGTTACACCGGGGGTCAGCCCCAGCATTTT CASSYTGGQPQHF
- TRBD1 TRBJ2-3 TRBV7-2 TGTGCCAGCAGCTTTCAGGGGGCAGATACGCAGTATTTT CASSFQGADTQYF
- - TRBJ1-5 TRBV6-5 TGTGCCAGCAGGCGAAATCAGCCCCAGCATTTT CASRRNQPQHF
- - TRBJ2-2 TRBV9 TGTGCCAGCAGCCCCTGGGCCACCGGGAACACCGGGGAGCTGTTTTTT CASSPWATGNTGELFF
- - TRBJ2-2 TRBV6-6 TGTGCCAGCAGAGCAGGGGACACCGGGGAGCTGTTTTTT CASRAGDTGELFF
- - TRBJ1-1 TRBV19 TGTGCCAGTAGTATCTCGAGTGAAGCTTTCTTT CASSISSEAFF
- - TRBJ2-1 TRBV5-4 TGTGCCAGCAGCTTTTCCAGCGGGTCGTACAATGAGCAGTTCTTC CASSFSSGSYNEQFF
- - TRBJ2-3 TRBV18 TGTGCCAGCTCACCACCGGGGGGACCTAGAGTAGGCACAGATACGCAGTATTTT CASSPPGGPRVGTDTQYF
- TRBD2 TRBJ2-3 TRBV2 TGTGCCAGCAGTTGGACTAGCGGGGGGGCGGGAGATACGCAGTATTTT CASSWTSGGAGDTQYF
- - TRBJ2-2 TRBV5-1 TGCGCCAGCAGCCCCCTAACAGACGGGGAGCTGTTTTTT CASSPLTDGELFF
- TRBD1 TRBJ1-2 TRBV3-1/TRBV3-2 TGTGCCAGCAGCCCTCGGACAGGAGGTGGGGTCGATGGCTACACCTTC CASSPRTGGGVDGYTF
- - TRBJ2-3 TRBV18 TGTGCCAGCTCACCGGGCCCTGGAGATACGCAGTATTTT CASSPGPGDTQYF
- - TRBJ1-3 TRBV5-5 TGTGCCAGCAGCCCGAGGGAAAGGGTTCCTGGAAACACCATATATTTT CASSPRERVPGNTIYF
- TRBD2 TRBJ2-1 TRBV23-1 TGCGCCAGCAACCCTCCCGCAACGACTAGCGGGAGCCAATCCTACAATGAGCAGTTCTTC CASNPPATTSGSQSYNEQFF
- - TRBJ2-2 TRBV27 TGTGCCAGCAGTTCTCCGGGGTTGGGGGAGCTGTTTTTT CASSSPGLGELFF
- - TRBJ1-2 TRBV7-6 TGTGCCAGCAGCTTAGGCGAGGACAATTTGGCGGATGGCTACACCTTC CASSLGEDNLADGYTF
- - TRBJ2-3 TRBV7-9 TGTGCCAGCAGCGCCGGGGATACGCAGTATTTT CASSAGDTQYF
- - TRBJ1-1 TRBV4-1 TGCGCCAGCAGCCATAACTTTCAGAACACTGAAGCTTTCTTT CASSHNFQNTEAFF
- - TRBJ1-2 TRBV29-1 TGCAGCGCTCCCCGAGAGACTGACATGACAGGAATGGCGGGCTACACCTTC CSAPRETDMTGMAGYTF
- - TRBJ2-3 TRBV6-2/TRBV6-3 TGTGCCAGCAGTCCCCCGACTGAGACTAGCACAGATACGCAGTATTTT CASSPPTETSTDTQYF
- - TRBJ2-6 TRBV2 TGTGCCAGCAGTGAAGGGAGGGGATTCTCTGGGGCCAACGTCCTGACTTTC CASSEGRGFSGANVLTF
- - TRBJ2-1 TRBV6-6 TGTGCCAGCACCCCGGGACACCCTGGGGAGCAGTTCTTC CASTPGHPGEQFF
once TRBD2 TRBJ2-1 TRBV3-1/TRBV3-2 TGTGCCAGCAGCCATCCAAGCGGGGGGCCCTACAATGAGCAGTTCTTC CASSHPSGGPYNEQFF
- - TRBJ2-6 TRBV3-1/TRBV3-2 TGTGCCAGCAGCCTCAACCCAGGGGCCTGGGCCAACGTCCTGACTTTC CASSLNPGAWANVLTF
once TRBD1 TRBJ1-6 TRBV27 TGTGCCAGCAGTTTCGGGCAAACAGGGGAGTTGAATAATTCACCCCTCCACTTT CASSFGQTGELNNSPLHF
- - TRBJ2-5 TRBV3-1/TRBV3-2 TGTGCCAGCAGCCTTCCCCCGGGGGAGACCCAGTACTTC CASSLPPGETQYF
few - TRBJ2-2 TRBV7-9 TGTGCCAGCAGCTTAGCGCTGTGGCTAGCTACGAACACCGGGGAGCTGTTTTTT CASSLALWLATNTGELFF
- TRBD1 TRBJ2-1 TRBV4-1 TGCGCCAGCAGCCAAGAACGAATGGGACAGGGGGGTGCCTATGAGCAGTTCTTC CASSQERMGQGGAYEQFF
- - TRBJ2-5 TRBV4-2 TGTGCCAGCAGCCCACCTCTGCGGGGACAAGAGACCCAGTACTTC CASSPPLRGQETQYF